This T cell receptor beta chain came from a study of vaccination effects on CD4 cells after COVID-19. A word on this clone: The antigen is undetermined.

This CDR3 has 15 residues. Germline V gives CDR1 SEHNR, CDR2 FQNEAQ (reference sequence). V was cut by 0 bases and J by 2 bases, with 10 bases left in between. Some clones are missing from TCRdb's copy, which holds only in-frame ones; the method was immunoSEQ multiplex PCR. The data hold 50,000 to 60,000 clones, with approximately 80% observed a single time. Once cultured for 10 days, the cells underwent separation to obtain CD4+ T cells. Two doses of either BNT162b2 or mRNA-1273 were given to each participant. Sequences were derived from CD4+ T cells from PBMCs cultured without peptide, sampled after COVID-19 vaccination. V and J are TRBV7-9 and TRBJ1-1, with D possibly TRBD1 on 6 matching bases. The source of this sequence is a human donor who received a COVID-19 vaccine. The CDR3 DNA reads as TGTGCCAGCAGCTTAGCGGGGGGCTTCAACACTGAAGCTTTCTTT. It encodes CASSLAGGFNTEAFF. Full variable domain (missing parts from reference TRBV7-9 and TRBJ1-1): DTGVSQNPRHKITKRGQNVTFRCDPISEHNRLYWYRQTLGQGPEFLTYFQNEAQLEKSRLLSDRFSAERPKGSFSTLEIQRTEQGDSAMYLCASSLAGGFNTEAFFGQGTRLTVV.